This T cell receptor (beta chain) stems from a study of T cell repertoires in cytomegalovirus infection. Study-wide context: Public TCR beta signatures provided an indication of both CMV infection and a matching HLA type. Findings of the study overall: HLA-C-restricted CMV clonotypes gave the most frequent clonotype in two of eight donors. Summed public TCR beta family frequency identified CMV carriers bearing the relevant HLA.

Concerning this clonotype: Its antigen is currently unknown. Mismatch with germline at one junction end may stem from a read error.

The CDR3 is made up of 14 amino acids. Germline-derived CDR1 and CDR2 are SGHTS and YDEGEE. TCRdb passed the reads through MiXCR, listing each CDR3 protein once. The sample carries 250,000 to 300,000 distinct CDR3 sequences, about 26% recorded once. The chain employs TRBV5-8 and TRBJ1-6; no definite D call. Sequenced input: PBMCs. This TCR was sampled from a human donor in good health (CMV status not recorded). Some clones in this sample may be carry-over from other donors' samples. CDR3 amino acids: CASSLRSYSSPLHF. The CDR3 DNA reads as TGTGCCAGCAGTTTAAGGTCCTATAGTTCACCCCTCCACTTT.